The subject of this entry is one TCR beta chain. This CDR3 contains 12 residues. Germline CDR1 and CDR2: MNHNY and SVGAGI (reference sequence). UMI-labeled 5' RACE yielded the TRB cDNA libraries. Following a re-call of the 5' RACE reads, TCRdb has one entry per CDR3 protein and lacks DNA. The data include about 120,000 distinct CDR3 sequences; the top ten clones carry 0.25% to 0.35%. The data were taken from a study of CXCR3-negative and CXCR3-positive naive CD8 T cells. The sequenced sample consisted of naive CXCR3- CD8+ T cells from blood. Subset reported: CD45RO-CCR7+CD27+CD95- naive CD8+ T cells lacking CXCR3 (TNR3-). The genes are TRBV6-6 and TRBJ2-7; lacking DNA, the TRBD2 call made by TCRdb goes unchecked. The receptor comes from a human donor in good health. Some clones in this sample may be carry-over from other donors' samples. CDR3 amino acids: CASRASGNEQYF.